Following are 30 T cell receptor beta chains from one sample sequenced in a study of shared clonotypes between healthy human individuals. Method: immunoSEQ multiplex PCR; TCRdb's copy keeps in-frame clones and lacks some. Of approximately 2.1 million clones in the sample, approximately 93% were seen once. Sequencing was carried out using naive CD4+ T cells from PBMCs. Subset indicated: CD45RA+ positively selected. These receptors were obtained from a man younger than 35 in good health. Some clones in this sample may be carry-over from other donors' samples.

This chain connects TRBV5-4 to TRBJ2-7; TRBD1 matches 8 bases. The length of the CDR3 is 14 residues. Germline CDR1 reads SGHNT; CDR2 reads YYREEE (reference sequence). The V segment lost 1 base and the J segment 5 bases; nucleotides outside the gene matches: 5. CDR3 in DNA: TGTGCCAGCAGCTTGCGGCGGGGACAGGACGAGCAGTACTTC. It translates to CASSLRRGQDEQYF.

The chain employs TRBV5-6 and TRBJ1-2, with a weak D call TRBD1 (5 bases). Trimming pared 0 bases from V and 4 bases from J, leaving 10 bases between. The CDR3 is 14 residues long. Germline lookup yields CDR1 SGHDT and CDR2 YYEEEE. The CDR3 DNA reads TGTGCCAGCAGCTTGGCCGGGGGGTTCTATGGCTACACCTTC. Encoded protein: CASSLAGGFYGYTF.

The genes are TRBV10-2 and TRBJ2-7; 10 nucleotides agree with TRBD1. V lost 5 bases and J lost 3; bases outside the gene matches: 4. The CDR3 consists of 14 residues. CDR1 and CDR2 (germline): WSHSY, SAAADI. The CDR3 here is CASSIDRGLYEQYF. The CDR3 coding sequence is TGCGCCAGCAGTATCGACAGGGGGCTCTACGAGCAGTACTTC.

This sequence joins TRBV27 and TRBJ2-1; the match to TRBD1 covers 8 bases. In germline, CDR1 is MNHEY, CDR2 SMNVEV (reference sequence). The J segment lost 6 bases and the V segment lost 8 bases, leaving 21 bases of the junction unmatched. The length of the CDR3 is 18 residues. The DNA for the CDR3 is TGTGCCAGCGCTTCCCTTTTACCCGGGCAGGGGGCCGGCAATGAGCAGTTCTTC. Residues: CASASLLPGQGAGNEQFF.

Of note for this clone: Other DNA sequences from this sample encode an identical CDR3 as well. V usage is TRBV6-5 and J usage is TRBJ2-3; D remains ambiguous. The CDR3 sequence is 14 residues long. Trimming stripped 0 bases from V and 2 bases from J, with 6 bases between. Germline-derived CDR1 and CDR2 are MNHEY and SVGAGI. CDR3 in DNA: TGTGCCAGCAGTTACTCGGGAAACACAGATACGCAGTATTTT. Its protein is CASSYSGNTDTQYF.

This chain joins TRBV6-6 and TRBJ1-1; TRBD1 might be the D (6 bases). V dropped 7 bases and J dropped 7 bases, with 13 bases sitting between them. Germline lookup yields CDR1 MNHNY and CDR2 SVGAGI (reference sequence). The CDR3 consists of 12 residues. The CDR3 protein is CASTEGGFEAFF. Written as DNA, the CDR3 is TGTGCCAGCACCGAGGGGGGGTTTGAAGCTTTCTTT.

V gene TRBV30 combines with J gene TRBJ1-2; no definite D call. CDR3 length: 13 residues. V lost 4 bases to trimming and J lost 0 bases, with 9 bases between them. CDR1 and CDR2 (germline): GTSNPN, SVGIG (reference sequence). CDR3 nucleotide sequence: TGTGCCTGGAACAGCTTAGCTAACTATGGCTACACCTTC. It codes for CAWNSLANYGYTF.

The chain uses TRBV7-2 and TRBJ2-5; D remains unclear. The V gene lost 7 bases and the J gene lost 1 base, with 7 bases spanning the gap. Looked up from germline, CDR1 is SGHTA and CDR2 is FQGNSA. CDR3 size: 12 residues. CDR3 sequence: CASTFSQETQYF. The CDR3 bases are TGTGCCAGCACCTTCTCCCAAGAGACCCAGTACTTC.

The gene calls are TRBV18 and TRBJ2-5; D is undetermined. CDR3 length: 14 residues. From germline, CDR1 is KGHSH and CDR2 LQKENI. V was shortened by 1 base and J by 7 bases, with 13 bases between the two germline ends. The CDR3 bases are TGTGCCAGCTCACCACTGGGCGGAGAAGGGACCCAGTACTTC. This sequence encodes CASSPLGGEGTQYF.

The gene calls are TRBV19 and TRBJ2-7, with D hard to call. V lost 4 bases, J lost 6 bases, and 13 bases lay in between. This CDR3 region has 13 residues. Per the germline V gene, CDR1 is LNHDA and CDR2 is SQIVND (reference sequence). CDR3 nucleotides: TGTGCCAGTAGTACCGCTTCTCACTTCGAGCAGTACTTC. It codes for CASSTASHFEQYF.

This sequence joins TRBV29-1 and TRBJ1-1, with D hard to call. The CDR3 covers 14 residues. Germline assignment: CDR1 SQVTM and CDR2 ANQGSEA. V was trimmed by 2 bases and J by 3 bases, leaving 13 bases between them. For the CDR3, the DNA is TGCAGCGTTGAACACTTGGGCGGGGACACTGAAGCTTTCTTT. Protein sequence: CSVEHLGGDTEAFF.

The chain couples TRBV7-9 to TRBJ1-3; D gene ambiguous. Germline assignment: CDR1 SEHNR and CDR2 FQNEAQ (reference sequence). Trimming left V 5 bases short and J 2 bases short, with 13 bases between. The CDR3 totals 15 residues. The CDR3 protein is CASSGKGRPGNTIYF. The CDR3 DNA reads as TGTGCCAGCAGCGGCAAAGGGAGGCCTGGAAACACCATATATTTT.

This sequence joins TRBV18 and TRBJ2-7; D unclear. This CDR3 has 14 residues. Looked up from germline, CDR1 is KGHSH and CDR2 is LQKENI. Trimming took off 5 bases at V and 3 bases at J, with 14 bases between the two ends. CDR3 coding DNA: TGTGCCAGCTCAATCCTTGGAGCAGACTACGAGCAGTACTTC. Its translation is CASSILGADYEQYF.

This chain links TRBV9 with TRBJ1-2; the D gene is possibly TRBD1 (5 bases). The germline V gene encodes CDR1 SGDLS and CDR2 YYNGEE. V was trimmed by 3 bases and J by 2 bases, leaving 8 bases between them. The CDR3 covers 13 residues. The CDR3 coding sequence is TGTGCCAGCAGCGGACAGAACAACTATGGCTACACCTTC. Encoded protein: CASSGQNNYGYTF.

In this sample, this clone turned up once. The gene calls are TRBV9 and TRBJ2-2; a possible D gene is TRBD2 (7 bases). Germline V lookup: CDR1 SGDLS, CDR2 YYNGEE. Trimming shortened V by 4 bases and J by 4 bases, and 14 bases separated the two germline ends. The CDR3 is made up of 15 amino acids. The CDR3 spells CASSLQGGGTGELFF. In DNA form, the CDR3 reads TGTGCCAGCAGCCTTCAGGGAGGGGGCACCGGGGAGCTGTTTTTT.

V gene TRBV11-2 combines with J gene TRBJ2-4; D might be TRBD1 or TRBD2, each matching 6 bases. Looked up from germline, CDR1 is SGHAT and CDR2 is FQNNGV. The CDR3 contains 17 residues. V was cut by 4 bases and J by 0 bases, with 16 bases left in between. The CDR3 sequence is CASSSIQGGVAKNIQYF. The DNA of the CDR3 is TGTGCCAGCAGCTCGATACAGGGAGGAGTAGCCAAAAACATTCAGTACTTC.

The CDR3 DNA reads TGCGCCAGCAGCGATACAACCGGGTCCTATAATTCACCCCTCCACTTT. As protein: CASSDTTGSYNSPLHF. V and J are TRBV4-1 and TRBJ1-6; D not certain. The CDR3 totals 16 residues. Germline-derived CDR1 and CDR2 are MGHRA and YSYEKL. Trimming cost V 5 bases and J 1 base, with 12 bases left between them.

The chain is built from TRBV7-9 and TRBJ1-1; D is ambiguous. Trimming removed 5 bases from V and 0 bases from J, with 13 bases in between. The CDR3 runs 15 residues. The germline CDR1 and CDR2 sequences are SEHNR and FQNEAQ (reference sequence). CDR3: CASSHKGLMNTEAFF. The CDR3 bases are TGTGCCAGCAGCCATAAGGGCCTAATGAACACTGAAGCTTTCTTT. The full variable domain, its missing parts supplied by reference TRBV7-9 and TRBJ1-1, is DTGVSQNPRHKITKRGQNVTFRCDPISEHNRLYWYRQTLGQGPEFLTYFQNEAQLEKSRLLSDRFSAERPKGSFSTLEIQRTEQGDSAMYLCASSHKGLMNTEAFFGQGTRLTVV.

The chain recombines TRBV5-4 with TRBJ2-7; 7 bases are a match to TRBD2. Germline lookup yields CDR1 SGHNT and CDR2 YYREEE (reference sequence). V gave up 4 bases and J gave up 5 bases; unmatched junction bases: 9. There are 14 residues in the CDR3. The CDR3 region has the DNA TGTGCCAGCAGCCGGGGGGAGGTACCCCACGAGCAGTACTTC. This codes for CASSRGEVPHEQYF.

V gene TRBV7-3 combines with J gene TRBJ2-5, with TRBD1 identical over 10 bases. In germline, CDR1 is SGHTA, CDR2 FQGTGA. The CDR3 is made up of 15 amino acids. Germline trimming cut 3 bases from V and 4 bases from J; bases unmatched to any gene: 5. In DNA form, the CDR3 reads TGTGCCAGCAGCTTGGGGACAGGGGTAGGAGAGACCCAGTACTTC. This codes for CASSLGTGVGETQYF.

V is TRBV10-3 and J is TRBJ2-3, with D possibly matching TRBD2 (5 bases). The germline V gene has CDR1 ENHRY and CDR2 SYGVKD. V dropped 10 bases and J dropped 0 bases, with 14 bases sitting between them. This CDR3 region has 14 residues. In DNA form, the CDR3 reads TGTGCCACCCATTCGGAGGCTAGCACAGATACGCAGTATTTT. Protein: CATHSEASTDTQYF.

CDR3 protein: CASSYSTRDSYGYTF. Written as DNA, the CDR3 is TGTGCCAGCAGTTACTCGACCCGGGATTCCTATGGCTACACCTTC. The V gene is TRBV6-5, the J gene TRBJ1-2, with D unclear. The CDR3 is 15 amino acids. Germline loops: CDR1 MNHEY, CDR2 SVGAGI. Between the trimmed V and J ends, which lost 0 bases and 4 bases, there was a span of 12 bases.

This chain uses TRBV18 with TRBJ2-7; the D gene is possibly TRBD2 (5 bases). The CDR3 contains 16 residues. The germline V and J ends were trimmed by 0 bases and 3 bases, with 15 bases remaining between them. The germline CDR1 and CDR2 sequences are KGHSH and LQKENI. CDR3 region: CASSPPFIDGIYEQYF. CDR3 DNA: TGTGCCAGCTCACCACCGTTCATCGACGGGATCTACGAGCAGTACTTC.

The chain is built from TRBV19 and TRBJ1-3; D unclear. Trimming stripped 2 bases from V and 0 bases from J, with 14 bases between. This CDR3 is 17 amino acids long. Germline V gene sequence: CDR1 LNHDA, CDR2 SQIVND (reference sequence). Here the CDR3 reads CASSITEALSSGNTIYF. The CDR3 nucleotides are TGTGCCAGTAGTATAACGGAGGCACTCAGCTCTGGAAACACCATATATTTT.

The chain combines TRBV5-6 with TRBJ1-6; tentatively, D is TRBD1 (5 bases). The CDR3 has 14 residues. The ends were cut back, 0 bases at V and 7 bases at J, with 8 bases in the middle. Germline CDR1 and CDR2: SGHDT and YYEEEE. The CDR3 protein is CASSLGQINSPLHF. The CDR3 DNA reads TGTGCCAGCAGCTTGGGACAGATCAATTCACCCCTCCACTTT.

Here the CDR3 reads CAGQPSGTGGTDTQYF. The CDR3 DNA reads TGTGCCGGTCAACCTAGCGGCACTGGTGGCACAGATACGCAGTATTTT. The J gene is TRBJ2-3, the V gene TRBV30, with 7 positions matching TRBD2. With V trimmed by 8 bases and J by 1 base, 15 bases remained unmatched. CDR3 length: 16 residues. Germline CDR1 GTSNPN, CDR2 SVGIG (reference sequence).

This chain links TRBV5-6 with TRBJ2-5, with TRBD2 as a possible D gene (6 bases). Trimming removed 3 bases from V and 3 bases from J, with 6 bases in between. This CDR3 is built from 12 residues. Germline V gives CDR1 SGHDT, CDR2 YYEEEE. CDR3 in DNA: TGTGCCAGCAGCTGGGGGGAAGAGACCCAGTACTTC. It yields the protein CASSWGEETQYF.

The chain carries TRBV5-1 and TRBJ2-5; TRBD2 agrees at 12 bases. The CDR3 spans 17 residues. After removal of 1 base from V and 4 bases from J, the junction contained 8 bases not matched to a gene. Germline-derived CDR1 and CDR2 are SGHRS and YFSETQ. The CDR3 bases are TGCGCCAGCAGCTTGACCGGGCTAGCGGGAGGGCGAGAGACCCAGTACTTC. Translation: CASSLTGLAGGRETQYF.

The rearrangement links TRBV5-1 to TRBJ1-1; tentatively, D is TRBD1 (5 bases). This CDR3 contains 14 residues. The ends were cut back, 4 bases at V and 6 bases at J, with 16 bases in the middle. Germline CDR1 and CDR2: SGHRS and YFSETQ. CDR3 sequence: CASSLEPDSSEAFF. Here the CDR3 DNA reads TGCGCCAGCAGCCTAGAGCCCGACAGTTCTGAAGCTTTCTTT.

Turning to this clone: Other DNA sequences in the same sample also yield this CDR3. V usage is TRBV7-9 and J usage is TRBJ2-3, with no clear D. The CDR3 contains 12 residues. Per germline, CDR1 SEHNR and CDR2 FQNEAQ (reference sequence). Trimming left V 2 bases short and J 6 bases short, with 6 bases between. The CDR3 here is CASSLTEDTQYF. DNA of the CDR3: TGTGCCAGCAGCTTAACGGAGGATACGCAGTATTTT.